The clone carrying this T cell receptor beta chain was seen repeatedly, ten times or more. The antigen is not known. The sample originates from a study of T cell repertoires in cytomegalovirus infection. On the study more broadly: Well-studied HLA-B-restricted epitopes and recently identified HLA-C-restricted epitopes of CMV were both used in the study. Based on public TCR beta signatures, there were indications of CMV infection and of a matching HLA type.

Broader study findings: Clonotype analysis showed dominance of the ex vivo response by HLA-C-restricted CMV-specific TCR beta clonotypes. CMV carriers having the relevant HLA were flagged by cumulative public TCR beta family frequency.

CDR1 SGHTA and CDR2 FQGNSA come from the germline V gene. The length of the CDR3 is 17 residues. V lost 1 base to trimming and J lost 0 bases; unmatched junction nucleotides: 6. Each CDR3 protein is one row after TCRdb ran MiXCR on the reads. The sample lists 230,000 or so distinct CDR3 sequences, 35% to 45% seen once, with approximately 60% in the top ten. Sequencing was performed on CD8+ T cells from cultured PBMCs, taken from culture after CMV antigen stimulation. The TCR comes from a human donor in good health (CMV status not recorded). Some clones in this sample may be carry-over from other donors' samples. This sequence joins TRBV7-2 and TRBJ2-1; 7 nucleotides agree with TRBD1. The CDR3 DNA reads TGTGCCAGCAGCTTAGTGACAGGGAAGCCCTCCTACAATGAGCAGTTCTTC. It yields the protein CASSLVTGKPSYNEQFF.